The 32 T cell receptor beta chains reported below all come from one sample, sequenced in a study of cytomegalovirus exposure and HLA in healthy donors. The PCR ran on 60 Vbeta and 13 Jbeta primers. The repertoire was sequenced with immunoSEQ multiplex PCR; TCRdb's copy has only in-frame clones and lacks some. The sample comprises 50,000 to 65,000 clones, 82% of which are singletons, and 3% to 3.5% rests with the top ten. Input material: PBMCs. Receptors were obtained from a woman under 30 in good health and CMV-seronegative.

The chain carries TRBV19 and TRBJ2-1; maybe TRBD2 (7 bases). Per the germline V gene, CDR1 is LNHDA and CDR2 is SQIVND (reference sequence). Trimming shortened V by 9 bases and J by 7 bases, and 13 bases separated the two germline ends. The CDR3 has 12 residues. In DNA, the CDR3 is TGTGCCAGAGGGGGTAGCGGGAATGAGCAGTTCTTC. Encoded protein: CARGGSGNEQFF.

The chain carries TRBV14 and TRBJ2-7; D unresolved. Deletions cut 3 bases from V and 2 bases from J, with 8 bases between. The CDR3 has 13 amino acids. The germline gives CDR1 SGHDN, CDR2 FVKESK. The DNA for the CDR3 is TGTGCCAGCAGCCACGGTCCAACCTACGAGCAGTACTTC. Protein sequence: CASSHGPTYEQYF.

This clone was seen only once. The chain couples TRBV10-3 to TRBJ2-1, with D possibly matching TRBD1 (6 bases). Germline V gives CDR1 ENHRY, CDR2 SYGVKD. CDR3 length: 15 residues. The germline V and J ends were trimmed by 0 bases and 4 bases, with 10 bases remaining between them. The CDR3 loop reads CAISESRTAYNEQFF. The CDR3, as DNA: TGTGCCATCAGTGAGTCCAGGACAGCTTACAATGAGCAGTTCTTC.

V is TRBV15 and J is TRBJ2-1; tentatively, D is TRBD1 (5 bases). The CDR3 runs to 13 residues. The germline V gene encodes CDR1 LNHNV and CDR2 YYDKDF (reference sequence). The V gene lost 1 base and the J gene lost 15 bases, with 16 bases spanning the gap. CDR3 sequence reads: CATSRGPYRPGFF. CDR3 sequence (DNA): TGTGCCACCAGCAGAGGTCCTTACAGGCCCGGGTTCTTC.

This clone was seen only once. The rearrangement uses TRBV29-1 and TRBJ2-1; D unclear. Germline V gene lookup returns CDR1 SQVTM and CDR2 ANQGSEA. Between the trimmed V and J ends, which lost 7 bases and 7 bases, there was a span of 8 bases. The CDR3 length is 10 residues. The CDR3 DNA reads TGCAGCGGAGAACGGAATGAGCAGTTCTTC. Protein sequence: CSGERNEQFF.

This chain connects TRBV28 to TRBJ1-2; D not certain. Trimming stripped 3 bases from V and 3 bases from J, with 11 bases between. The length of the CDR3 is 14 residues. CDR1 and CDR2 (germline): MDHEN, SYDVKM. The CDR3 DNA reads as TGTGCCAGCAGTTTGAACAACAGATACTATGGCTACACCTTC. This gives the protein CASSLNNRYYGYTF.

The V call is TRBV19, the J call TRBJ1-1; D is perhaps TRBD1 (5 bases). CDR3 length: 14 residues. The V gene lost 5 bases and the J gene lost 1 base, with 11 bases spanning the gap. Germline loops: CDR1 LNHDA, CDR2 SQIVND (reference sequence). In DNA form, the CDR3 reads TGTGCCAGTAGTCTTGGGGGGGAGAACACTGAAGCTTTCTTT. Translating gives CASSLGGENTEAFF.

V is TRBV5-4 and J is TRBJ1-1; the D gene is possibly TRBD1 (6 bases). Trimming took 2 bases from V and 6 from J, leaving 14 bases between them. The germline gives CDR1 SGHNT, CDR2 YYREEE (reference sequence). CDR3 length equals 14 residues. The CDR3 protein is CASSFHTGRAEAFF. CDR3 DNA: TGTGCCAGCAGCTTCCACACAGGGCGGGCTGAAGCTTTCTTT.

J is TRBJ1-5 and V is TRBV30; D remains unclear. V lost 1 base and J 0 bases, leaving 7 bases between the germline ends. CDR1 is GTSNPN, CDR2 SVGIG, per germline (reference sequence). This CDR3 spans 14 amino acids. The chain's CDR3 is CAWSGRLSNQPQHF. CDR3 in DNA: TGTGCCTGGAGTGGCAGACTTAGCAATCAGCCCCAGCATTTT.

J is TRBJ2-2 and V is TRBV27, with D possibly matching TRBD1 (5 bases). Trimming took off 4 bases at V and 8 bases at J, with 5 bases between the two ends. The CDR3 sequence is 11 residues long. Germline values: CDR1 MNHEY, CDR2 SMNVEV (reference sequence). The DNA of the CDR3 is TGTGCCAGCAGTTACAGGGGGGAGCTGTTTTTT. Translation gives CASSYRGELFF.

The sample holds a few counts of this clone. The rearrangement joins TRBV2 to TRBJ2-5, with 11 bases identical to TRBD2. J lost 4 bases, V lost 10 bases, and 14 bases had no gene match. The CDR3 extends over 16 amino acids. Per the germline V gene, CDR1 is SNHLY and CDR2 is FYNNEI. The CDR3 sequence is CATRSTLAGGGETQYF. For the CDR3, the DNA is TGTGCCACCCGAAGTACTCTAGCGGGAGGAGGAGAGACCCAGTACTTC.

In the case of this clone: One end of the junction is discordant with germline, which a read error may explain. Other DNA sequences in the same sample also yield this CDR3. The chain couples TRBV7-3 to TRBJ2-1; 7 bases fit TRBD2. CDR1 and CDR2 (germline): SGHTA, FQGTGA. There are 14 residues in the CDR3. The DNA of the CDR3 is TGTGCCAGCAGCCTAACGGGAGGATACAATGAGCAGTTCTTC. Its translation: CASSLTGGYNEQFF.

J is TRBJ1-5 and V is TRBV7-2; the match to TRBD1 covers 8 bases. Losses at the gene ends were 1 base for V and 7 bases for J; bases not matched to a gene: 9. In germline, CDR1 is SGHTA, CDR2 FQGNSA. This CDR3 region has 16 residues. The chain's CDR3 is CASSLGYRGSGQPQHF. As DNA, the CDR3 is TGTGCCAGCAGCTTAGGGTACAGGGGGAGTGGACAGCCCCAGCATTTT. The whole variable domain, filled in from reference TRBV7-2 and TRBJ1-5, reads GAGVSQSPSNKVTEKGKDVELRCDPISGHTALYWYRQSLGQGLEFLIYFQGNSAPDKSGLPSDRFSAERTGGSVSTLTIQRTQQEDSAVYLCASSLGYRGSGQPQHFGDGTRLSIL.

The chain is built from TRBV5-5 and TRBJ1-2; 8 bases are shared with TRBD1. This CDR3 comprises 15 residues. In germline, CDR1 is SGHKS, CDR2 YYEKEE (reference sequence). V dropped 4 bases and J dropped 7; count of bases not matched to a gene: 12. The CDR3 region is CASSLLHGQGGGYTF. CDR3 nucleotides: TGTGCCAGCAGCCTTTTACATGGACAGGGTGGTGGCTACACCTTC.

This sequence joins TRBV30 and TRBJ2-1, with 11 bases fitting TRBD2. Germline V gives CDR1 GTSNPN, CDR2 SVGIG (reference sequence). The CDR3 is 14 residues long. V shed 7 bases and J 5 bases; nucleotides not matched to a gene: 7. The CDR3 coding sequence is TGTGCCTTAGTAGCGGGAGGGCCCCACAATGAGCAGTTCTTC. This translates into CALVAGGPHNEQFF.

The genes are TRBV28 and TRBJ2-3; possibly TRBD2 for D (5 bases). V lost 3 bases, J lost 5 bases, and 15 bases lay in between. The CDR3 contains 15 residues. Per germline, CDR1 MDHEN and CDR2 SYDVKM. The chain's CDR3 is CASSLAAEAGDTQYF. CDR3 sequence (DNA): TGTGCCAGCAGTTTGGCCGCGGAGGCAGGAGATACGCAGTATTTT.

V usage is TRBV2 and J usage is TRBJ1-1; D is undetermined. Per germline, CDR1 SNHLY and CDR2 FYNNEI. V dropped 0 bases and J dropped 1 base, with 9 bases sitting between them. This CDR3 is built from 15 residues. CDR3 region: CASSEARPRNTEAFF. Here the CDR3 DNA reads TGTGCCAGCAGTGAAGCGCGTCCACGGAACACTGAAGCTTTCTTT.

The J gene is TRBJ2-2, the V gene TRBV29-1, with TRBD1 matching 8 bases. V trimming: 6 bases; J trimming: 6 bases; junction bases outside the gene matches: 9. This CDR3 is 14 amino acids long. Germline V lookup: CDR1 SQVTM, CDR2 ANQGSEA. CDR3: CSVGGQGGAGELFF. CDR3 nucleotides: TGCAGCGTCGGAGGACAGGGAGGCGCCGGGGAGCTGTTTTTT.

The chain joins TRBV28 to TRBJ1-6; unclear D gene. The V end was cut by 3 bases, the J end by 9 bases, with 6 bases between. Germline loops: CDR1 MDHEN, CDR2 SYDVKM. The CDR3 runs 12 residues. CDR3 in DNA: TGTGCCAGCAGTTTTAGTAGTTCACCCCTCCACTTT. It codes for CASSFSSSPLHF. The variable domain in full, completed from reference TRBV28 and TRBJ1-6, reads DVKVTQSSRYLVKRTGEKVFLECVQDMDHENMFWYRQDPGLGLRLIYFSYDVKMKEKGDIPEGYSVSREKKERFSLILESASTNQTSMYLCASSFSSSPLHFGNGTRLTVT.

This clone appeared a single time. The chain recombines TRBV11-2 with TRBJ2-3; 11 bases agree with TRBD2. V lost 6 bases to trimming and J lost 3 bases; unmatched junction nucleotides: 5. Germline assignment: CDR1 SGHAT and CDR2 FQNNGV. The CDR3 loop spans 15 amino acids. The CDR3 reads CASSIAGGRTDTQYF. The CDR3 nucleotides are TGTGCCAGCAGTATAGCGGGAGGGCGGACAGATACGCAGTATTTT.

This chain links TRBV4-2 with TRBJ2-2; tentative D call: TRBD2 (5 bases). The CDR3 sequence is 16 residues long. Trimming stripped 0 bases from V and 1 base from J, with 9 bases between. From germline, CDR1 is LGHNA and CDR2 YNFKEQ. The CDR3 nucleotides are TGTGCCAGCAGCCAAGATGTACTAGGGAACACCGGGGAGCTGTTTTTT. Amino acid sequence: CASSQDVLGNTGELFF.

The chain uses TRBV9 and TRBJ2-3; 7 bases are a match to TRBD2. The germline V gene has CDR1 SGDLS and CDR2 YYNGEE. This CDR3 spans 15 amino acids. V trimming: 6 bases; J trimming: 0 bases; junction bases outside the gene matches: 7. DNA of the CDR3: TGTGCCAGCACCAAAGCTAGCGGCAGCACAGATACGCAGTATTTT. Its translation is CASTKASGSTDTQYF.

The chain has TRBV7-6 and TRBJ2-7; 10 nucleotides align to TRBD1. V lost 5 bases to trimming and J lost 5 bases; unmatched junction nucleotides: 3. The CDR3 consists of 13 residues. Germline CDR1 and CDR2: SGHVS and FNYEAQ. This CDR3 is CASSPGTGDEQYF. The CDR3, as DNA: TGTGCCAGCAGCCCCGGGACAGGGGACGAGCAGTACTTC.

Notes on this clone: Within the sample, other DNA sequences also encode this same CDR3. The chain uses TRBV19 and TRBJ2-5; 10 nucleotides align to TRBD2. The CDR3 is made up of 15 amino acids. V gave up 6 bases and J gave up 5 bases; unmatched junction bases: 9. Germline-derived CDR1 and CDR2 are LNHDA and SQIVND (reference sequence). The CDR3 DNA reads as TGTGCCAGTAGCTCCTTAGCGGGAGGCGGGGAGACCCAGTACTTC. Its protein product is CASSSLAGGGETQYF.

The chain couples TRBV7-3 to TRBJ2-6, with a tentative D call TRBD2 (7 bases). Germline CDR1 reads SGHTA; CDR2 reads FQGTGA. V was cut by 1 base and J by 1 base, with 14 bases left in between. The CDR3 spans 18 residues. CDR3 sequence: CASSLNPRGASGANVLTF. The CDR3 nucleotides are TGTGCCAGCAGCTTAAACCCCCGGGGGGCGTCTGGGGCCAACGTCCTGACTTTC.

The V gene is TRBV7-9, the J gene TRBJ2-1, with D possibly matching TRBD2 (6 bases). CDR1 is SEHNR and CDR2 is FQNEAQ in the germline V gene (reference sequence). There are 16 residues in the CDR3. Trimming shortened V by 4 bases and J by 0 bases, and 13 bases separated the two germline ends. The CDR3 DNA follows: TGTGCCAGCAGCTCCCGCGGGGTGTACTCCTACAATGAGCAGTTCTTC. Its protein is CASSSRGVYSYNEQFF.

DNA of the CDR3: TGTGCCAGCAGACGCACTAGCGGGGCTTACAATGAGCAGTTCTTC. Protein sequence: CASRRTSGAYNEQFF. The chain couples TRBV7-2 to TRBJ2-1, with 10 positions matching TRBD2. The CDR3 runs 15 residues. Trimming took 6 bases from V and 4 from J; bases not matched to a gene: 6. CDR1 and CDR2 from the germline V gene are SGHTA and FQGNSA. Based on the CDR3 plus reference TRBV7-2 and TRBJ2-1, the full variable domain is GAGVSQSPSNKVTEKGKDVELRCDPISGHTALYWYRQSLGQGLEFLIYFQGNSAPDKSGLPSDRFSAERTGGSVSTLTIQRTQQEDSAVYLCASRRTSGAYNEQFFGPGTRLTVL.

V usage is TRBV7-2 and J usage is TRBJ2-7; D is unclear. V dropped 3 bases and J dropped 4 bases, with 4 bases sitting between them. Looked up from germline, CDR1 is SGHTA and CDR2 is FQGNSA. There are 11 residues in the CDR3. Here the CDR3 reads CASSLRYEQYF. CDR3 in DNA: TGTGCCAGCAGCTTGCGGTACGAGCAGTACTTC.

The rearrangement uses TRBV29-1 and TRBJ2-1, with 10 bases fitting TRBD2. Germline-derived CDR1 and CDR2 are SQVTM and ANQGSEA. The CDR3 consists of 14 residues. The junction had 5 bases not matched to a gene; V was cut back by 7 bases and J by 2 bases. CDR3 bases: TGCAGCGCCGGACTAGCGGAGACCTACAATGAGCAGTTCTTC. Its protein product is CSAGLAETYNEQFF.

The chain is built from TRBV23-1 and TRBJ2-5; 9 bases fit TRBD2. TRBV23-1 falls under the ORF class, with uncertain function. V dropped 0 bases and J dropped 7; count of bases not matched to a gene: 15. The CDR3 extends over 18 amino acids. The CDR3 sequence: CASSQSISSGSGMGTQYF. The CDR3 nucleotides read TGCGCCAGCAGTCAATCGATAAGTAGCGGGAGTGGGATGGGGACCCAGTACTTC.

The chain joins TRBV30 to TRBJ1-5; 7 bases agree with TRBD1. The V gene's germline CDR1 is GTSNPN and CDR2 SVGIG (reference sequence). The CDR3 runs to 13 residues. With 1 base clipped from V and 4 bases from J, the junction kept 1 base outside the gene matches. This CDR3 reads CAWSEQGNQPQHF. CDR3 nucleotides: TGTGCCTGGAGTGAACAGGGGAATCAGCCCCAGCATTTT. Drawing the rest from reference TRBV30 and TRBJ1-5, the complete variable domain is SQTIHQWPATLVQPVGSPLSLECTVEGTSNPNLYWYRQAAGRGLQLLFYSVGIGQISSEVPQNLSASRPQDRQFILSSKKLLLSDSGFYLCAWSEQGNQPQHFGDGTRLSIL.

Sample share makes this clone medium-sized. This chain links TRBV6-4 with TRBJ2-1, with D tentatively TRBD1 (6 bases). The V end lost 4 bases, the J end lost 7 bases, and 11 bases lay between the germline ends. In germline, CDR1 is MRHNA, CDR2 SNTAGT. The CDR3 runs to 13 residues. CDR3 coding DNA: TGTGCCAGCAGTGCCCGGACAGAGAATGAGCAGTTCTTC. It encodes CASSARTENEQFF.